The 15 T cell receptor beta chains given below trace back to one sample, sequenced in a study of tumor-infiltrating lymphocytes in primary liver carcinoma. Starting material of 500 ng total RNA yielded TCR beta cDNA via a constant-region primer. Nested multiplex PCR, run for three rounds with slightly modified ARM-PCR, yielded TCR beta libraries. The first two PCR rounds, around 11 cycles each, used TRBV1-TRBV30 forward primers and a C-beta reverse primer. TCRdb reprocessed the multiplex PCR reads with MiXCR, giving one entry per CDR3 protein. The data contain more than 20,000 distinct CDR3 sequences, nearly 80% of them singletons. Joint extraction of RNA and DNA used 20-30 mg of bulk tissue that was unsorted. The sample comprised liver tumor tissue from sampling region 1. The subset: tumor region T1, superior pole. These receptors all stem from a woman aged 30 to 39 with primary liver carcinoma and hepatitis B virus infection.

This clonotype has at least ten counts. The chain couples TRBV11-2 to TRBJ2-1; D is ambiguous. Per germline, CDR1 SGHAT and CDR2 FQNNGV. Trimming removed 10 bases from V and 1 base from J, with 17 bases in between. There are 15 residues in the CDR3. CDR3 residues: CATGQDQPSYNEQFF. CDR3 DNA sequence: TGTGCCACTGGGCAAGACCAGCCATCCTACAATGAGCAGTTCTTC. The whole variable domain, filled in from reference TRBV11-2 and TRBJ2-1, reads EAGVAQSPRYKIIEKRQSVAFWCNPISGHATLYWYQQILGQGPKLLIQFQNNGVVDDSQLPKDRFSAERLKGVDSTLKIQPAKLEDSAVYLCATGQDQPSYNEQFFGPGTRLTVL.

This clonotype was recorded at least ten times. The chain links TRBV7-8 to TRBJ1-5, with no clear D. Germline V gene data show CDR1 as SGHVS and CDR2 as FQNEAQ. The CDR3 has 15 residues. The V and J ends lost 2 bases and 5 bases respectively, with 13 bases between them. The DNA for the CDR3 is TGTGCCAGCAGCTTAACGGGTGGAGAGTATCAGCCCCAGCATTTT. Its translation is CASSLTGGEYQPQHF. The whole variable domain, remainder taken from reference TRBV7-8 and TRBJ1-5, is GAGVSQSPRYKVAKRGQDVALRCDPISGHVSLFWYQQALGQGPEFLTYFQNEAQLDKSGLPSDRFFAERPEGSVSTLKIQRTQQEDSAVYLCASSLTGGEYQPQHFGDGTRLSIL.

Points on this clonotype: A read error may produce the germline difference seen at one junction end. CDR3 in DNA: TGTGCCACTTGTGGGCGAAGGGTCCTGGTAACCAAAAACATTCAGTATTTC. Protein sequence: CATCGRRVLVTKNIQYF. V is TRBV6-1 and J is TRBJ2-4; D ambiguous. This CDR3 spans 17 amino acids. Germline V lookup: CDR1 MNHNS, CDR2 SASEGT.

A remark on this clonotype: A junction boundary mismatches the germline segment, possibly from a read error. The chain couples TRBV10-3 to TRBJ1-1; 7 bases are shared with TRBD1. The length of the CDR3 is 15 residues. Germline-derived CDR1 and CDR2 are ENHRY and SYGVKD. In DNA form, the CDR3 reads TGTGCCATCGGTGAGTCGACAGGGATGTTGACTGAGGCTTTCTTC. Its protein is CAIGESTGMLTEAFF.

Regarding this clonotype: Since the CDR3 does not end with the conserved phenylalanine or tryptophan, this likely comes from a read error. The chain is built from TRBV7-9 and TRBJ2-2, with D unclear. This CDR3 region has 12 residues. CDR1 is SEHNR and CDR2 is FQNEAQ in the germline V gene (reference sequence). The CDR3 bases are TGTGACAGCAGCTCAAGAGGCGGGGAGCTGTTTCTT. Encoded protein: CDSSSRGGELFL.

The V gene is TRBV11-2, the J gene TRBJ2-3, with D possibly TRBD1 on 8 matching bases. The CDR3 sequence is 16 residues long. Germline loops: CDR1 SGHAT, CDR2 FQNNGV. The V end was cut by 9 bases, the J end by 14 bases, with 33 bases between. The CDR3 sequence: CARSRTRQGRGDTRYF. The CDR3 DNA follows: TGTGCCAGGAGCCGGACGCGACAGGGGAGGGGAGATACACGGTATTTT.

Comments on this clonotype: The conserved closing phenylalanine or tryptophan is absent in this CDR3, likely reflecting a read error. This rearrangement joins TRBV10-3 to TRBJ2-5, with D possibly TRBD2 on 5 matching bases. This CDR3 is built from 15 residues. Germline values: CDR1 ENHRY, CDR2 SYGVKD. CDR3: CAISESTTRQEAQYL. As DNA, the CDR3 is TGTGCCATCAGTGAGTCGACTACCAGGCAAGAGGCCCAGTACTTA.

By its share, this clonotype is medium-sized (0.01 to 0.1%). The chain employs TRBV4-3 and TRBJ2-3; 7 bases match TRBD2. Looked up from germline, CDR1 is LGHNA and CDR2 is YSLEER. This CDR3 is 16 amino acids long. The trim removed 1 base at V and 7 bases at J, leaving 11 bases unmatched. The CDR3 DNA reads TGCGCCAGCAGCCAAGGTTTTGCGGGAGCCAGGCATACGCAGTATTTT. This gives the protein CASSQGFAGARHTQYF.

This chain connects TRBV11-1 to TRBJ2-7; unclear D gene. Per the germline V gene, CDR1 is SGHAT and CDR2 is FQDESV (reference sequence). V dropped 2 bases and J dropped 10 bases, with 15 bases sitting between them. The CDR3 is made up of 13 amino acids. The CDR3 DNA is TGTGCCAGCAGCTTAAGATTGCCCTATGATCAGTACTTC. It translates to CASSLRLPYDQYF.

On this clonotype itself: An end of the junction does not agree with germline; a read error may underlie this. The CDR3 reads CASSGTGWRQFF. The CDR3 nucleotides are TGTGCGAGCAGCGGGACAGGATGGAGGCAGTTCTTC. The gene calls are TRBV11-1 and TRBJ2-1, with D perhaps TRBD1 (8 bases). This CDR3 spans 12 amino acids. CDR1 and CDR2 (germline): SGHAT, FQDESV (reference sequence).

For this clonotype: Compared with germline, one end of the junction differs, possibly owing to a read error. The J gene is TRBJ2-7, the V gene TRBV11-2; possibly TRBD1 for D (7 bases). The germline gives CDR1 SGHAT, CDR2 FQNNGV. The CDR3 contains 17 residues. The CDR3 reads CASSPRGWLGGTYKHYF. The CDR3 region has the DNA TGTGCCAGCAGCCCCAGGGGGTGGTTGGGGGGCACCTACAAGCACTACTTC.

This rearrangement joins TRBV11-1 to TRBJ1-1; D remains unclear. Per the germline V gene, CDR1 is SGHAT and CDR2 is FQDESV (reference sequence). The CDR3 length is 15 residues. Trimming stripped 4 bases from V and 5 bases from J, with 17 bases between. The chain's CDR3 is CASSSTGTVETEAFF. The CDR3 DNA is TGTGCCAGCAGCTCAACCGGAACAGTGGAGACTGAAGCTTTCTTT.

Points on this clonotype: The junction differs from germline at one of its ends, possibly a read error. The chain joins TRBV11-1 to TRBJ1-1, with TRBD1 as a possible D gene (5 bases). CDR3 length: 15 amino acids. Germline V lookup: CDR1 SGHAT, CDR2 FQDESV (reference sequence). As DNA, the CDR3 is TGTACCAGCAGCTCAACCGAGACAGTGAACACCGAAGCTTTCTTT. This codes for CTSSSTETVNTEAFF.

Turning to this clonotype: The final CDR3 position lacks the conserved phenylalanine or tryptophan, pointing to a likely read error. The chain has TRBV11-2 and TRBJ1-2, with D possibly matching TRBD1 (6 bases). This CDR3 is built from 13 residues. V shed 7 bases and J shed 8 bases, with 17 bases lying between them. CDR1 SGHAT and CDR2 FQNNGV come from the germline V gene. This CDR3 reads CASTQRGGGGYTL. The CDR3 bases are TGTGCCAGCACCCAGAGGGGGGGTGGAGGCTACACCCTC.

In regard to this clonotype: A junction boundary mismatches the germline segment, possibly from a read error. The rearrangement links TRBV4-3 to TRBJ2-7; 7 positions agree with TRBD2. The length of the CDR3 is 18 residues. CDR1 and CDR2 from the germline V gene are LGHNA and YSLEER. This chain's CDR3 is CANSQAVTGGHISCVQYF. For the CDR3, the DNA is TGCGCCAACAGCCAAGCTGTGACGGGGGGTCACATTAGCTGCGTGCAGTACTTC.